This T cell receptor (beta chain) derives from a study of early T cells in non-severe SARS-CoV-2 infection. At the level of the study: Unsorted whole blood bulk RNA was sequenced, with unpaired chains. Study findings and constraints: Private and CD4 specificities were missed by VDJdb matching, skewed to anti-spike CD8.

The CDR3 totals 13 residues. The V segment lost 4 bases and the J segment 10 bases; nucleotides outside the gene matches: 11. From germline, CDR1 is SQVTM and CDR2 ANQGSEA. On this clonotype itself: Its antigen remains unidentified.

The library protocol tagged individual cDNA molecules with unique molecular identifiers. TCRdb used MiXCR to reprocess the 5' RACE reads, holding one entry per CDR3 protein. The sample lists tens of thousands of distinct CDR3 sequences, 13% occurring once. This sequence was found in an adult who was a healthcare worker with PCR-confirmed SARS-CoV-2 infection or an uninfected control (not recorded which). Source material: whole blood. The chain is built from TRBV29-1 and TRBJ1-1; TRBD1 matches at 8 bases. CDR3: CSVGLGQALGAFF. The CDR3 DNA is TGCAGCGTTGGCCTGGGACAGGCCCTAGGAGCTTTCTTT.